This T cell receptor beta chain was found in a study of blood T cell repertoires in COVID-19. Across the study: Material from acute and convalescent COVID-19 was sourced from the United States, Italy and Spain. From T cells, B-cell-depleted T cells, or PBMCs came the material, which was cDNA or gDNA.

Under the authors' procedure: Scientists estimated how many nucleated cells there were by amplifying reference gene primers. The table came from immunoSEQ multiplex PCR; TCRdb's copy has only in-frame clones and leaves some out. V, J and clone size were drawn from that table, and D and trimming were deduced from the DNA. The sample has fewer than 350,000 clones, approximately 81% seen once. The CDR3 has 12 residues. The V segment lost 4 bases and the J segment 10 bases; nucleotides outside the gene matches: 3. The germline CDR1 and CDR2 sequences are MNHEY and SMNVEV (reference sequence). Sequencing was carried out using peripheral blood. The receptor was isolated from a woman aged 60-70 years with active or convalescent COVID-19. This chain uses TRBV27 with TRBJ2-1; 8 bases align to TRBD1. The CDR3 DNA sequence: TGTGCCAGCAGTTCCCGGACAGGGGAGCAGTTCTTC. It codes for CASSSRTGEQFF.